A selection of T cell receptor beta chains follows, all from one sample in a study of early T cells in non-severe SARS-CoV-2 infection. A single record per CDR3 protein comes from TCRdb applying MiXCR to the 5' RACE reads. The data show 30,000 to 40,000 distinct CDR3 sequences, approximately 5% seen once. Sequenced sample: whole blood. These receptors originate from an adult who was a healthcare worker with PCR-confirmed SARS-CoV-2 infection or an uninfected control (not recorded which). CDR3s include the opening cysteine and the closing phenylalanine or tryptophan. The order of the fields is CDR3 DNA, CDR3 protein, J gene, clone size, V gene, D gene. The D gene is left open where the match is weak. Only some rows state a clone size, as once, few, many or a class for expanded clones.

CDR3nt: TGTGCCAGCAGTCGGACAGGGGGCGAGTACGAGCAGTACTTC
CDR3aa: CASSRTGGEYEQYF
j_gene: TRBJ2-7
abundance: many
v_gene: TRBV3-1
d_gene: TRBD1

CDR3nt: TGTGCCAGCTCACCATTCCGGACACCGAACAATGAGCAGTTCTTC
CDR3aa: CASSPFRTPNNEQFF
j_gene: TRBJ2-1
abundance: many
v_gene: TRBV18
d_gene: NA

CDR3nt: TGTGCCAGCAGCGTAGAACCCGGGCAGGGGGCCTACAATGAGCAGTTCTTC
CDR3aa: CASSVEPGQGAYNEQFF
j_gene: TRBJ2-1
abundance: many
v_gene: TRBV9
d_gene: TRBD1

CDR3nt: TGTGCCAGCAGCTTCTCTCGACAGGACACCGGGGAGCTGTTTTTT
CDR3aa: CASSFSRQDTGELFF
j_gene: TRBJ2-2
abundance: few
v_gene: TRBV7-9
d_gene: NA

CDR3nt: TGCGCCAGCAGCCAAGACCGTAGTTACTCCTACAATGAGCAGTTCTTC
CDR3aa: CASSQDRSYSYNEQFF
j_gene: TRBJ2-1
abundance: many
v_gene: TRBV4-3
d_gene: NA

CDR3nt: TGCGCCAGCAGCTCGCCCCCCTCGGGGTCCGGCTACACCTTC
CDR3aa: CASSSPPSGSGYTF
j_gene: TRBJ1-2
abundance: many
v_gene: TRBV5-1
d_gene: NA

CDR3nt: TGTGCCAGCAGCTTAGCGGTAGGGCCCAGCAATCAGCCCCAGCATTTT
CDR3aa: CASSLAVGPSNQPQHF
j_gene: TRBJ1-5
abundance: NA
v_gene: TRBV7-2
d_gene: NA

CDR3nt: TGTGCCAGCGGACGACAGGGAGGACAGCCCCAGCATTTT
CDR3aa: CASGRQGGQPQHF
j_gene: TRBJ1-5
abundance: many
v_gene: TRBV2
d_gene: TRBD1

CDR3nt: TGTGCCAGCAGCCATCCTGGAGATACGCAGTATTTT
CDR3aa: CASSHPGDTQYF
j_gene: TRBJ2-3
abundance: many
v_gene: TRBV7-3
d_gene: NA

CDR3nt: TGTGCCAGCTACCTGGACGGACAAGAGACCCAGTACTTC
CDR3aa: CASYLDGQETQYF
j_gene: TRBJ2-5
abundance: many
v_gene: TRBV5-6
d_gene: NA

CDR3nt: TGTGCCAGCAGCCCGCCCTTCCGGGACTCGAAGTCCAATGAGCAGTTCTTC
CDR3aa: CASSPPFRDSKSNEQFF
j_gene: TRBJ2-1
abundance: many
v_gene: TRBV7-9
d_gene: NA

CDR3nt: TGTGCCAGCAGCCCGACTAGCGGGAGGGCCGGGGAGCTGTTTTTT
CDR3aa: CASSPTSGRAGELFF
j_gene: TRBJ2-2
abundance: many
v_gene: TRBV6-4
d_gene: TRBD2

CDR3nt: TGTGCCAGCAGTACCGAGGAGGGGGGCTATAATTCACCCCTCCACTTT
CDR3aa: CASSTEEGGYNSPLHF
j_gene: TRBJ1-6
abundance: many
v_gene: TRBV28
d_gene: NA

CDR3nt: TGTGCCATAAGCCCCGGGAGGGGGAGTGAGCAGTTCTTC
CDR3aa: CAISPGRGSEQFF
j_gene: TRBJ2-1
abundance: many
v_gene: TRBV10-3
d_gene: TRBD2

CDR3nt: TGTGCCAGCCTAGGTGGGGTGGCCCTCTCTGGCTACACCTTC
CDR3aa: CASLGGVALSGYTF
j_gene: TRBJ1-2
abundance: many
v_gene: TRBV5-6
d_gene: NA

CDR3nt: TGTGCCAGCAGCCCCGGAGGGGTCATGAACACTGAAGCTTTCTTT
CDR3aa: CASSPGGVMNTEAFF
j_gene: TRBJ1-1
abundance: many
v_gene: TRBV6-2/TRBV6-3
d_gene: NA

CDR3nt: TGTGCCAGCAGTTACTCGATTGGGGCGGGAAACTATGGCTACACCTTC
CDR3aa: CASSYSIGAGNYGYTF
j_gene: TRBJ1-2
abundance: many
v_gene: TRBV6-5
d_gene: NA

CDR3nt: TGTGCCAGCAGCGTACCAGGAGCTAGCGTAAGCACAGATACGCAGTATTTT
CDR3aa: CASSVPGASVSTDTQYF
j_gene: TRBJ2-3
abundance: NA
v_gene: TRBV9
d_gene: NA

CDR3nt: TGTGCCAGCAGCTTACAAGGTCAGGGGTCCCAGCATTTT
CDR3aa: CASSLQGQGSQHF
j_gene: TRBJ1-5
abundance: many
v_gene: TRBV7-9
d_gene: NA

CDR3nt: TGTGCCAGCAGCTTGGAGTGGACAGGGGAATACAATGAGCAGTTCTTC
CDR3aa: CASSLEWTGEYNEQFF
j_gene: TRBJ2-1
abundance: few
v_gene: TRBV5-6
d_gene: TRBD1

CDR3nt: TGTGCCAGCAGGGGGTGGCGGCAGGACATTCAGTACTTC
CDR3aa: CASRGWRQDIQYF
j_gene: TRBJ2-4
abundance: many
v_gene: TRBV28
d_gene: NA

CDR3nt: TGTGCCAGCAGCTCGACGTATGGCTATGGCTACACCTTC
CDR3aa: CASSSTYGYGYTF
j_gene: TRBJ1-2
abundance: medium-sized
v_gene: TRBV7-2
d_gene: NA

CDR3nt: TGTGCCAGCAGCCAATTACTTAGCTTGGAAAATGAGCAGTTCTTC
CDR3aa: CASSQLLSLENEQFF
j_gene: TRBJ2-1
abundance: NA
v_gene: TRBV7-9
d_gene: NA

CDR3nt: TGTGCCAGCAGTTACAGGGATCAGCCCCAGCATTTT
CDR3aa: CASSYRDQPQHF
j_gene: TRBJ1-5
abundance: many
v_gene: TRBV12-3/TRBV12-4
d_gene: NA

CDR3nt: TGTGCCAGCAGCGTTATGGGACTAGCGGATTCACAGATAACGCAGTATTTT
CDR3aa: CASSVMGLADSQITQYF
j_gene: TRBJ2-3
abundance: many
v_gene: TRBV5-4
d_gene: TRBD2

CDR3nt: TGTGCCAGCAGCCCCGGGCCGAGAAACACTGAAGCTTTCTTT
CDR3aa: CASSPGPRNTEAFF
j_gene: TRBJ1-1
abundance: many
v_gene: TRBV6-2/TRBV6-3
d_gene: NA

CDR3nt: TGTGCCTTAGGACAGTCCACAGATACGCAGTATTTT
CDR3aa: CALGQSTDTQYF
j_gene: TRBJ2-3
abundance: many
v_gene: TRBV30
d_gene: NA

CDR3nt: TGTGCCAGCAGCTGGACTAGCAGTGAGCAGTTCTTC
CDR3aa: CASSWTSSEQFF
j_gene: TRBJ2-1
abundance: many
v_gene: TRBV7-6
d_gene: TRBD2

CDR3nt: TGTGCCAGCAGTTACTCGAGAACGCGCTTACCCTACGGTGCTTTCTTT
CDR3aa: CASSYSRTRLPYGAFF
j_gene: TRBJ1-1
abundance: many
v_gene: TRBV6-5
d_gene: NA

CDR3nt: TGTGCCAGCAGTGTAAGGACCTACGAGCAGTACTTC
CDR3aa: CASSVRTYEQYF
j_gene: TRBJ2-7
abundance: many
v_gene: TRBV25-1
d_gene: NA

CDR3nt: TGTGCCAGCAATATAGCGGGAGCGAACACCGGGGAGCTGTTTTTT
CDR3aa: CASNIAGANTGELFF
j_gene: TRBJ2-2
abundance: many
v_gene: TRBV6-1
d_gene: TRBD2

CDR3nt: TGTGCCAGCAGCTTAACCGGAACGGATTCCAGAGAGACCCAGTACTTC
CDR3aa: CASSLTGTDSRETQYF
j_gene: TRBJ2-5
abundance: many
v_gene: TRBV11-2
d_gene: NA

CDR3nt: TGTGCCAGCAGCTTACGGCCAACAGGCACCGGGGAGCTGTTTTTT
CDR3aa: CASSLRPTGTGELFF
j_gene: TRBJ2-2
abundance: NA
v_gene: TRBV7-2
d_gene: NA

CDR3nt: TGTGCCATCAGTGCGGACAGACAAAATTCACCCCTCCACTTT
CDR3aa: CAISADRQNSPLHF
j_gene: TRBJ1-6
abundance: NA
v_gene: TRBV10-3
d_gene: NA

CDR3nt: TGTGCCAGCAGCTCCCCCATCAGGGAGGCCCACACTGAAGCTTTCTTT
CDR3aa: CASSSPIREAHTEAFF
j_gene: TRBJ1-1
abundance: many
v_gene: TRBV5-6
d_gene: NA

CDR3nt: TGTGCCAGCAGCCCCCGGGACAAATCCTACGAGCAGTACTTC
CDR3aa: CASSPRDKSYEQYF
j_gene: TRBJ2-7
abundance: many
v_gene: TRBV5-6
d_gene: NA

CDR3nt: TGTGCCAGCTCACAATCTACCACAGATACGCAGTATTTT
CDR3aa: CASSQSTTDTQYF
j_gene: TRBJ2-3
abundance: many
v_gene: TRBV18
d_gene: NA

CDR3nt: TGTGCCAGCAGGCCCCAGGGGGCGCAAACCGGGGAGCTGTTTTTT
CDR3aa: CASRPQGAQTGELFF
j_gene: TRBJ2-2
abundance: many
v_gene: TRBV2
d_gene: TRBD1

CDR3nt: TGTGCCAGCAGTTCGTACGGACCGCACTCTGGAAACACCATATATTTT
CDR3aa: CASSSYGPHSGNTIYF
j_gene: TRBJ1-3
abundance: many
v_gene: TRBV6-5
d_gene: NA

CDR3nt: TGTGCCAGCACCCCCTGGGCTAGCGGGAGAACCCAAGAGACCCAGTACTTC
CDR3aa: CASTPWASGRTQETQYF
j_gene: TRBJ2-5
abundance: many
v_gene: TRBV6-5
d_gene: TRBD2

CDR3nt: TGTGCCAGCAGTTACCGGCTAGCGGGGATGGGGTACAATGAGCAGTTCTTC
CDR3aa: CASSYRLAGMGYNEQFF
j_gene: TRBJ2-1
abundance: many
v_gene: TRBV6-2/TRBV6-3
d_gene: TRBD2

CDR3nt: TGCAGCGTTGTAACTAGGCCAAGCTCCTACAATGAGCAGTTCTTC
CDR3aa: CSVVTRPSSYNEQFF
j_gene: TRBJ2-1
abundance: many
v_gene: TRBV29-1
d_gene: NA

CDR3nt: TGTGCCAGCAGTTTAACTAGACTGGGCACAGATACGCAGTATTTT
CDR3aa: CASSLTRLGTDTQYF
j_gene: TRBJ2-3
abundance: many
v_gene: TRBV12-3/TRBV12-4
d_gene: NA

CDR3nt: TGTGCCAGCAGCCTGGGGATAGCGGACGACGAGCAGTACTTC
CDR3aa: CASSLGIADDEQYF
j_gene: TRBJ2-7
abundance: many
v_gene: TRBV7-9
d_gene: NA

CDR3nt: TGTGCCAGCAGCCGCGGGGGACAGTTAAATTCACCCCTCCACTTT
CDR3aa: CASSRGGQLNSPLHF
j_gene: TRBJ1-6
abundance: few
v_gene: TRBV11-3
d_gene: TRBD1

CDR3nt: TGTGCCAGCAGCCCCAGGGTTCTAGGGAAACGCAAGTCATTCTTGAACACTGAAGCTTTCTTT
CDR3aa: CASSPRVLGKRKSFLNTEAFF
j_gene: TRBJ1-1
abundance: NA
v_gene: TRBV7-9
d_gene: NA

CDR3nt: TGTGCCAGCAGTTACAGGGAAGAAGAGACCCAGTACTTC
CDR3aa: CASSYREEETQYF
j_gene: TRBJ2-5
abundance: many
v_gene: TRBV12-3/TRBV12-4
d_gene: NA

CDR3nt: TGTGCCATACAGGGGAAAAACACTGAAGCTTTCTTT
CDR3aa: CAIQGKNTEAFF
j_gene: TRBJ1-1
abundance: many
v_gene: TRBV24-1
d_gene: TRBD1

CDR3nt: TGTGCCAGCAGTCTCTCCGGGACAGGGCGAAACATTCAGTACTTC
CDR3aa: CASSLSGTGRNIQYF
j_gene: TRBJ2-4
abundance: many
v_gene: TRBV28
d_gene: TRBD1

CDR3nt: TGTGCCAGCTCACCAGACCGGACAGGGGGCGGCAATGAGCAGTTCTTC
CDR3aa: CASSPDRTGGGNEQFF
j_gene: TRBJ2-1
abundance: few
v_gene: TRBV18
d_gene: TRBD1

CDR3nt: TGTGCCAGCAGCCGGGACAGGGTCTCCGAGCAGTACTTC
CDR3aa: CASSRDRVSEQYF
j_gene: TRBJ2-7
abundance: many
v_gene: TRBV11-2
d_gene: TRBD1

CDR3nt: TGCAGCGTGGCCGGACTTAATGAGCAGTTCTTC
CDR3aa: CSVAGLNEQFF
j_gene: TRBJ2-1
abundance: NA
v_gene: TRBV29-1
d_gene: NA

CDR3nt: TGTGCCAGCAGCTCGAACCTAGGGGGAGGGCAGTTCTTC
CDR3aa: CASSSNLGGGQFF
j_gene: TRBJ2-1
abundance: many
v_gene: TRBV13
d_gene: NA

CDR3nt: TGTGCCAGCAGTTACTCGTTTGGGGGGGACTATAATTCACCCCTCCACTTT
CDR3aa: CASSYSFGGDYNSPLHF
j_gene: TRBJ1-6
abundance: few
v_gene: TRBV6-5
d_gene: NA

CDR3nt: TGCGCCAGCAGCCAAGTTCGGGCTAGCGACTACCCCAAGAGAACCCAGTACTTC
CDR3aa: CASSQVRASDYPKRTQYF
j_gene: TRBJ2-5
abundance: many
v_gene: TRBV4-1
d_gene: NA

CDR3nt: TGTGCCAGCAGCTTAGCGGGTAGAGAGACCCAGTACTTC
CDR3aa: CASSLAGRETQYF
j_gene: TRBJ2-5
abundance: many
v_gene: TRBV7-2
d_gene: NA